The present T cell receptor (beta chain) was sequenced within a study of cytomegalovirus exposure and HLA in healthy donors. PCR primers comprised 60 Vbeta and 13 Jbeta primers. Profiling relied on immunoSEQ multiplex PCR, and the TCRdb table lists in-frame clones only, not all of them. The sample contains 110,000 to 150,000 clones, around 80% of which appear only once. Note on this clone: Its target is not known.

The germline V gene has CDR1 MNHNY and CDR2 SVGAGI (reference sequence). The junction had 6 bases not matched to a gene; V was cut back by 2 bases and J by 3 bases. The CDR3 has 15 residues. Overall study findings and caveats: Cytomegalovirus association was assigned to around 150 TCR beta chains. Later analysis suggested most CMV-associated TCR beta chains were HLA-restricted.

Sequenced material: PBMCs. The origin of this receptor is a boy aged 2-15 years in good health and CMV-seronegative. V gene TRBV6-6 combines with J gene TRBJ2-7, with 8 bases identical to TRBD1. As DNA, the CDR3 is TGTGCCAGCAGTTACAAACAGGGGGAAAGCTACGAGCAGTACTTC. Translating gives CASSYKQGESYEQYF.